These 2 T cell receptor beta chains were sequenced from one sample in a study of neurological immune-mediated disorders. TCRdb reanalysed the 5' RACE reads using MiXCR and keeps one entry per CDR3 protein. The sample includes about 55,000 distinct CDR3 sequences, 4% of them seen just once. Sequencing was carried out using CD4+ T cells from blood. The source of these receptors is a woman in her forties with multiple sclerosis.

This clonotype was seen repeatedly, ten times or more. The rearrangement links TRBV20-1 to TRBJ2-1; no reliable D call. CDR1 is DFQATT, CDR2 SNEGSKA, per germline (reference sequence). Trimming removed 2 bases from V and 6 bases from J, with 8 bases in between. CDR3 length: 12 residues. The CDR3 loop is CSARPELNEQFF. CDR3 nucleotide sequence: TGCAGTGCTAGACCGGAGCTCAATGAGCAGTTCTTC.

This clonotype was seen a single time. This chain joins TRBV6-5 and TRBJ1-6; a weak D match, TRBD1 (6 bases). This CDR3 is built from 13 residues. Germline assignment: CDR1 MNHEY and CDR2 SVGAGI. The V gene lost 6 bases and the J gene lost 10 bases, with 13 bases spanning the gap. The CDR3 region is CASRGGFGSPLHF. The CDR3 DNA follows: TGTGCCAGCAGAGGGGGTTTCGGCTCACCCCTCCACTTT.